This TCR beta chain was documented in a study of blood T cell repertoires in COVID-19. Germline V lookup: CDR1 SEHNR, CDR2 FQNEAQ (reference sequence). The length of the CDR3 is 17 residues. V was clipped by 2 bases and J by 3 bases; unmatched bases: 12. Participants' reported clinical history set cohort assignment. Sequenced by immunoSEQ multiplex PCR; TCRdb stores in-frame clones only, minus some. Of about 430,000 clones in the sample, 70% to 90% were seen once. The J gene is TRBJ2-7, the V gene TRBV7-9; 8 nucleotides align to TRBD2. The sample comprised PBMCs or T cells enriched from blood (not recorded which). This receptor was taken from a young woman who had been exposed to COVID-19. The CDR3 DNA follows: TGTGCCAGCAGCTTACCCCGGGGGATGAGCGGGAGCTACGAGCAGTACTTC. The encoded protein is CASSLPRGMSGSYEQYF.